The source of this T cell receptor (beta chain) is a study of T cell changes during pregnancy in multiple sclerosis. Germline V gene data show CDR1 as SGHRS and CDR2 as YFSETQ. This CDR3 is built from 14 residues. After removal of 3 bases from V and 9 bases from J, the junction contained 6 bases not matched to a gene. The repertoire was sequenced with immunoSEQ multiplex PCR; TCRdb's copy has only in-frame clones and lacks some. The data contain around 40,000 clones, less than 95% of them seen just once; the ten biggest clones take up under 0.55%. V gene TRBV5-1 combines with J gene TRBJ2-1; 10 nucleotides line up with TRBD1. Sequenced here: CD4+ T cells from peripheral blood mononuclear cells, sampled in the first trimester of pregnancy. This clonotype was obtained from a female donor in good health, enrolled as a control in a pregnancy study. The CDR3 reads CASSSRQGAGEQFF. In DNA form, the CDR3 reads TGCGCCAGCAGCTCTAGACAGGGGGCTGGTGAGCAGTTCTTC.